This T cell receptor beta chain was captured in a study of T cell responses to AZD1222 COVID-19 vaccine. About the research overall: Timing groups of about 4 and about 12 weeks for second doses were pooled.

Germline lookup yields CDR1 MNHNS and CDR2 SASEGT. CDR3 size: 13 residues. Trimming cost V 2 bases and J 15 bases, with 17 bases left between them. Study-level points and caveats: Close to half of spike-specific TCRs reportedly recognize unmutated variant regions. Sampled repertoires all dated from after the peak T cell response.

Clones were read by immunoSEQ multiplex PCR, and TCRdb kept only the in-frame ones, dropping some. The data hold about 170,000 clones, with approximately 91% observed a single time. In the case of this clone: Its specificity is not known.

The clonotype comes from an adult in good health. The rearrangement links TRBV6-1 to TRBJ2-4, with a weak D call TRBD2 (6 bases). Sequencing used peripheral blood, obtained on day 0 of AZD1222 vaccination. CDR3 in amino acids: CASSERTQVGGYF. In DNA, the CDR3 is TGTGCCAGCAGTGAAAGGACGCAAGTCGGGGGGTACTTC.